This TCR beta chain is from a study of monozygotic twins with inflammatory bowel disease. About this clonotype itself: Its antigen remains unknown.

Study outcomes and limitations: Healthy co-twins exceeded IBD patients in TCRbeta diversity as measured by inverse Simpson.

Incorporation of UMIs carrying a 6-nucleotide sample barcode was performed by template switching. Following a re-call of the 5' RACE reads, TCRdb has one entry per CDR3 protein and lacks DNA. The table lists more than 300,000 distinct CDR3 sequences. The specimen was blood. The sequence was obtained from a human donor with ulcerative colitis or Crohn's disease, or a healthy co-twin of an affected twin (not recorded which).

The CDR3 here is CGAKGGVTYEQYF. The rearrangement joins TRBV20-1 to TRBJ2-7; without DNA, the TCRdb call of TRBD1 cannot be checked. CDR1 is DFQATT and CDR2 is SNEGSKA in the germline V gene (reference sequence). The CDR3 length is 13 residues.